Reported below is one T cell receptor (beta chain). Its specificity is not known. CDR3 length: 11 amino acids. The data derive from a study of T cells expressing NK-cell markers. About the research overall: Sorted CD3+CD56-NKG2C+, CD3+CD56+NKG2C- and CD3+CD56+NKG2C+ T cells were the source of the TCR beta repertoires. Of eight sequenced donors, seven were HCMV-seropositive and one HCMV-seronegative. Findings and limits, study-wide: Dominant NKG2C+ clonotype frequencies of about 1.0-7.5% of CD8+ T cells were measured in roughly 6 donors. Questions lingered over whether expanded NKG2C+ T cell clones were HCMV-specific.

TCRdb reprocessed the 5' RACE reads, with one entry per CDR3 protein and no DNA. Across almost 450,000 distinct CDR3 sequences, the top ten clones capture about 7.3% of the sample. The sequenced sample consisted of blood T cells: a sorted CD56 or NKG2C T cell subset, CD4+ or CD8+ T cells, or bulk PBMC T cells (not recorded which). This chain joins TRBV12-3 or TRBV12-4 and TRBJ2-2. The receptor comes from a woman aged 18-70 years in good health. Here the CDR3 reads CASTEAGELFF.